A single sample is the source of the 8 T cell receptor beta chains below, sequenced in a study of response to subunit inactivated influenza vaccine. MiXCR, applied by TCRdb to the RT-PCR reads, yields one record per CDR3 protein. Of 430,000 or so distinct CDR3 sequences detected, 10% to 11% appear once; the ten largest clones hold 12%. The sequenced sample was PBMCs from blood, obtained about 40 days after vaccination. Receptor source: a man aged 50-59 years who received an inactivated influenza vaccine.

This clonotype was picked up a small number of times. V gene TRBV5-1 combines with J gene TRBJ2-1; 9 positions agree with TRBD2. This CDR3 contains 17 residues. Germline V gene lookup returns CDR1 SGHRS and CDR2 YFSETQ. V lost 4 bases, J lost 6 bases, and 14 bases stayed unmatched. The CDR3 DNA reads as TGCGCCAGCAGCAGAATAGGGACTAGCCCATGGCCCAATGAGCAGTTCTTC. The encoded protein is CASSRIGTSPWPNEQFF.

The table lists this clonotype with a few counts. CDR3 DNA sequence: TGTGCCACCCGACAGGGGGAAACCGGGGAGCTGTTTTTT. The encoded protein is CATRQGETGELFF. The chain has TRBV10-3 and TRBJ2-2, with TRBD1 matching over 9 bases. Trimming at V came to 10 bases and at J to 5 bases, leaving 5 bases not matched to a gene. Germline V gene data show CDR1 as ENHRY and CDR2 as SYGVKD. The CDR3 has 13 amino acids.

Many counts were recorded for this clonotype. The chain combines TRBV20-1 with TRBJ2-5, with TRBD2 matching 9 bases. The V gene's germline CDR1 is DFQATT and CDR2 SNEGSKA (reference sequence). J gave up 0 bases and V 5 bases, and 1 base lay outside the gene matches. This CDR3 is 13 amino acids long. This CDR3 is CSALAGYQETQYF. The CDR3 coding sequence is TGCAGTGCTCTAGCGGGGTACCAAGAGACCCAGTACTTC.

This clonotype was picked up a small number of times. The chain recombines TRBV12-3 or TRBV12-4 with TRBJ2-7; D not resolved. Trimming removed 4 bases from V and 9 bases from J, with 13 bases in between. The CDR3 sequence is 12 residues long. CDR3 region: CASSSESEWQYF. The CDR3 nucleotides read TGTGCCAGCAGTTCAGAGTCAGAGTGGCAGTACTTC.

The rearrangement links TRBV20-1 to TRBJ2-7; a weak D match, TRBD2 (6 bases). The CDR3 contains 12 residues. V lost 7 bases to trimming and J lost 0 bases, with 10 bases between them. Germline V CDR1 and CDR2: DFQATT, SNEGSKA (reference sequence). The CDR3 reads CSVPGVSYEQYF. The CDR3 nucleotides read TGCAGTGTGCCGGGAGTCTCCTACGAGCAGTACTTC.

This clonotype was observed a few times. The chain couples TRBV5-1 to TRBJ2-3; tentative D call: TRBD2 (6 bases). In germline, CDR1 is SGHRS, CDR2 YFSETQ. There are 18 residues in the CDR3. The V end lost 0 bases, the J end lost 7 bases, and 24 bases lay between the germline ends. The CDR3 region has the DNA TGCGCCAGCAGCTTGGTTATGGGACTGGGGGATCTCACTCATACGCAGTATTTT. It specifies CASSLVMGLGDLTHTQYF.

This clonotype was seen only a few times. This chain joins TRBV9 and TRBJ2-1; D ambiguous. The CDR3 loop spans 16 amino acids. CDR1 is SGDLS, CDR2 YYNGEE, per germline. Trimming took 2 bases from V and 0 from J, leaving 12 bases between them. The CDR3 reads CASSVSGPSSYNEQFF. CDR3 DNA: TGTGCCAGCAGCGTCTCCGGGCCAAGCTCCTACAATGAGCAGTTCTTC.

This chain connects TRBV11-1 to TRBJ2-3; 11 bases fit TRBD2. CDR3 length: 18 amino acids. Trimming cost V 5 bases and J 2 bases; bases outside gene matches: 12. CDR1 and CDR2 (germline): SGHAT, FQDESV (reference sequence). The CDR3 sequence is CASSPTNLAGGYTDTQYF. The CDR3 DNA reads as TGTGCCAGCAGCCCTACGAATCTAGCGGGAGGATACACAGATACGCAGTATTTT.